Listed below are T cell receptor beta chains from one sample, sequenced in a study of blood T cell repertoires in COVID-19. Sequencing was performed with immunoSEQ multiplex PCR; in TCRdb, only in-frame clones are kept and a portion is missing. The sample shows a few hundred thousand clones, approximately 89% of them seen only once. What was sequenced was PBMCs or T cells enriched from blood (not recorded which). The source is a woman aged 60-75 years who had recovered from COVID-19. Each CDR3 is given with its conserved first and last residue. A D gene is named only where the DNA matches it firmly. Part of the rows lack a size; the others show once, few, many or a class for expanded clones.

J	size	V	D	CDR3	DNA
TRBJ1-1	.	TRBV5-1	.	CASFPRGVNTEAFF	TGCGCCAGCTTCCCCAGGGGTGTGAACACTGAAGCTTTCTTT
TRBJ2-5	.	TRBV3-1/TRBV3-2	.	CASSALSGGQETQYF	TGTGCCAGCAGCGCCCTGTCCGGGGGACAAGAGACCCAGTACTTC
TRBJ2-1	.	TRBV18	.	CASSPKDSSYNEQFF	TGTGCCAGCTCACCAAAAGATAGCTCCTACAATGAGCAGTTCTTC
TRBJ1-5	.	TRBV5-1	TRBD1	CASSPQPTGDNQPQHF	TGCGCCAGCAGCCCGCAACCGACAGGGGACAATCAGCCCCAGCATTTT
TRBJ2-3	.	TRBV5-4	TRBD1	CASSPDRGWDTQYF	TGTGCCAGCAGCCCCGACAGGGGGTGGGATACGCAGTATTTT
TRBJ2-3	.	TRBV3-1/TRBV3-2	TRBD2	CASNQQPGSGSTDTQYF	TGTGCCAGCAACCAACAGCCCGGTAGCGGGAGCACAGATACGCAGTATTTT
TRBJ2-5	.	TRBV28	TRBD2	CASSSPRGGGETQYF	TGTGCCAGCAGCTCACCGCGGGGGGGCGGGGAGACCCAGTACTTC
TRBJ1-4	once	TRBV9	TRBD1	CASSVGTEGKLFF	TGTGCCAGCAGCGTCGGGACAGAGGGAAAACTGTTTTTT
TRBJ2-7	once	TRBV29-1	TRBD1	CSVVGQGYEQYF	TGCAGCGTTGTGGGACAGGGCTACGAGCAGTACTTC
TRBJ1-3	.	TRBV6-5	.	CASSYSSELGNTIYF	TGTGCCAGCAGTTACTCCTCAGAATTGGGAAACACCATATATTTT
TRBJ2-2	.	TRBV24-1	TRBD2	CATAAGGNTGELFF	TGTGCCACCGCGGCGGGAGGGAACACCGGGGAGCTGTTTTTT
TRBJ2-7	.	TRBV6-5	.	CASSTDPSKQYF	TGTGCCAGCAGTACCGACCCTAGCAAGCAGTACTTC
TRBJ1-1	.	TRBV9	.	CASSARSGRNTEAFF	TGTGCCAGCAGCGCCAGGTCGGGGAGGAACACTGAAGCTTTCTTT
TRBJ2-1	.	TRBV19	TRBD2	CASSVSGVEIKFF	TGTGCCAGTAGTGTTAGCGGGGTTGAAATCAAGTTCTTC
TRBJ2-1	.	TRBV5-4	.	CASSLRSGLHNEQFF	TGTGCCAGCAGCTTGCGTAGCGGACTCCACAATGAGCAGTTCTTC
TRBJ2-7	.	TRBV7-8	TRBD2	CASSLAGLAGYTHEQYF	TGTGCCAGCAGCTTAGCGGGACTAGCGGGATACACCCACGAGCAGTACTTC
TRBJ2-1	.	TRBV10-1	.	CASSRRPEDEQFF	TGCGCCAGCAGTCGGAGGCCGGAGGATGAGCAGTTCTTC
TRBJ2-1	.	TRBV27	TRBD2	CASSLYPLDAGGGNEQFF	TGTGCCAGCAGTTTATATCCTTTGGACGCGGGAGGTGGCAATGAGCAGTTCTTC
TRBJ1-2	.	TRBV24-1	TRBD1	CATSDSPGTGLGGYTF	TGTGCCACCAGTGATTCGCCCGGGACAGGGCTGGGCGGCTACACCTTC
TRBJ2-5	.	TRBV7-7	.	CASSLRSGVQETQYF	TGTGCTAGCAGCTTAAGATCCGGGGTCCAAGAGACCCAGTACTTC
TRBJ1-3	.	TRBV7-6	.	CASSRDRGNTIYF	TGTGCCAGTAGCAGAGACAGAGGAAACACCATATATTTT
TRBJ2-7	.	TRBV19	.	CATKGQGSSYEQYF	TGTGCCACCAAAGGCCAAGGGAGCTCCTACGAGCAGTACTTC
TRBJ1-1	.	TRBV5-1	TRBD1	CASSEQGRRTEAFF	TGCGCCAGCAGCGAACAGGGGAGACGGACTGAAGCTTTCTTT
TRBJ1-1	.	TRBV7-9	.	CASSPGLNTEAFF	TGTGCCAGCAGCCCCGGTCTGAACACTGAAGCTTTCTTT
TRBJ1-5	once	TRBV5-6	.	CASSASGGRQPQHF	TGTGCCAGCAGCGCCTCCGGGGGAAGGCAGCCCCAGCATTTT
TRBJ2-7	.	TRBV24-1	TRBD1	CATSDARTGGAYEQYF	TGTGCCACCAGTGATGCCCGGACAGGGGGGGCCTACGAGCAGTACTTC